A single sample gave rise to the 14 T cell receptor beta chains below, sequenced in a study of blood T cell repertoires in COVID-19. TCRdb keeps only in-frame clones here, not all; method: immunoSEQ multiplex PCR. The data contain some 19,000 clones, 80% of them singletons. The sequencing sample was made of peripheral blood. The source of these receptors is an elderly man with acute or convalescent COVID-19.

This chain connects TRBV6-5 to TRBJ1-4, with D uncertain. The V and J ends lost 6 bases and 6 bases respectively, with 17 bases between them. This CDR3 has 15 residues. The germline V gene has CDR1 MNHEY and CDR2 SVGAGI. In DNA, the CDR3 is TGTGCCAGCAGGCCGGGCCCATCGCGGGATGAAAAACTGTTTTTT. Encoded protein: CASRPGPSRDEKLFF.

The gene calls are TRBV25-1 and TRBJ1-2; D not certain. The CDR3 loop spans 15 amino acids. CDR1 is MGHDK, CDR2 SYGVNS, per germline. Trimming cost V 1 base and J 5 bases, with 14 bases left between them. The CDR3 here is CASSELRNAGYGYTF. The DNA for the CDR3 is TGTGCCAGCAGTGAATTGAGGAACGCGGGATATGGCTACACCTTC.

This clone was counted once. The chain recombines TRBV6-2 or TRBV6-3 with TRBJ2-7, with 13 bases lining up with TRBD2. V shed 0 bases, J shed 5 bases, and the junction held 4 bases outside the gene matches. Germline V gene data show CDR1 as MNHEY and CDR2 as SVGEGT. This CDR3 comprises 16 residues. CDR3 nucleotides: TGTGCCAGCAGTTACTCGGGACTAGCGGGGCGTAACGAGCAGTACTTC. Translation: CASSYSGLAGRNEQYF.

This clone has a handful of counts. This chain connects TRBV7-9 to TRBJ2-7; 8 nucleotides line up with TRBD1. Germline lookup yields CDR1 SEHNR and CDR2 FQNEAQ (reference sequence). CDR3 length: 13 amino acids. V lost 4 bases to trimming and J lost 3 bases; unmatched junction nucleotides: 2. The DNA for the CDR3 is TGTGCCAGCAGCTATACAGGGGGCTACGAGCAGTACTTC. Residues: CASSYTGGYEQYF.

The chain employs TRBV2 and TRBJ2-2; the D gene is possibly TRBD1 (6 bases). Germline V gene sequence: CDR1 SNHLY, CDR2 FYNNEI. The CDR3 covers 16 residues. The V gene lost 6 bases and the J gene lost 4 bases, with 18 bases spanning the gap. CDR3 loop: CASRLNRVGGTGELFF. The CDR3 bases are TGTGCCAGCAGACTAAACAGGGTAGGAGGCACCGGGGAGCTGTTTTTT. Using reference TRBV2 and TRBJ2-2 for the parts outside the CDR3, the full variable domain is EPEVTQTPSHQVTQMGQEVILRCVPISNHLYFYWYRQILGQKVEFLVSFYNNEISEKSEIFDDQFSVERPDGSNFTLKIRSTKLEDSAMYFCASRLNRVGGTGELFFGEGSRLTVL.

This chain connects TRBV11-2 to TRBJ2-1; 10 bases align to TRBD1. There are 17 residues in the CDR3. J gave up 2 bases and V 1 base, and 5 bases lay outside the gene matches. Germline-derived CDR1 and CDR2 are SGHAT and FQNNGV. The CDR3: CASSLGPGTGAYNEQFF. The CDR3 DNA follows: TGTGCCAGCAGCTTAGGGCCCGGGACAGGGGCCTACAATGAGCAGTTCTTC.

This clone has more than one count but fewer than ten. This chain links TRBV10-3 with TRBJ2-7; a possible D gene is TRBD2 (5 bases). The V end was cut by 0 bases, the J end by 2 bases, with 11 bases between. This CDR3 region has 15 residues. CDR1 ENHRY and CDR2 SYGVKD come from the germline V gene. The CDR3 spells CAISESVGLTYEQYF. CDR3 nucleotide sequence: TGTGCCATCAGTGAGTCCGTTGGACTTACCTACGAGCAGTACTTC.

This clone was recorded a few times. The CDR3 DNA reads TGTGCCAGCAGCTTGGGGGGGCAGTACCAAGAGACCCAGTACTTC. Encoded protein: CASSLGGQYQETQYF. The chain employs TRBV5-4 and TRBJ2-5; D might be TRBD1 (6 bases). V lost 0 bases to trimming and J lost 0 bases, with 9 bases between them. The V gene's germline CDR1 is SGHNT and CDR2 YYREEE (reference sequence). The CDR3 totals 15 residues.

The chain joins TRBV18 to TRBJ2-2, with D possibly TRBD2 on 7 matching bases. CDR1 and CDR2 (germline): KGHSH, LQKENI. With 0 bases removed from V and 4 bases from J, the gap between germline ends came to 12 bases. The CDR3 has 16 residues. The CDR3 here is CASSPPAGASTGELFF. The DNA for the CDR3 is TGTGCCAGCTCACCACCCGCGGGGGCATCCACCGGGGAGCTGTTTTTT.

The chain joins TRBV7-2 to TRBJ1-5; D ambiguous. Trimming shortened V by 5 bases and J by 5 bases, and 10 bases separated the two germline ends. The CDR3 spans 13 residues. Germline V CDR1 and CDR2: SGHTA, FQGNSA. The CDR3 is CASSPSMDQPQHF. CDR3 nucleotide sequence: TGTGCCAGCAGCCCGAGTATGGATCAGCCCCAGCATTTT.

This chain joins TRBV10-3 and TRBJ2-1; a weak D match, TRBD1 (6 bases). V lost 0 bases and J 9 bases, leaving 9 bases between the germline ends. The germline V gene encodes CDR1 ENHRY and CDR2 SYGVKD. The CDR3 has 13 amino acids. CDR3 loop: CAISESEGGEQFF. The CDR3 DNA follows: TGTGCCATCAGTGAGTCAGAAGGGGGTGAGCAGTTCTTC.

The chain combines TRBV3-1 (or the pseudogene TRBV3-2) with TRBJ2-4; 7 bases map to TRBD2. The CDR3 spans 19 residues. Germline V gives CDR1 LGHDT, CDR2 YNNKEL (reference sequence). Germline trimming cut 4 bases from V and 2 bases from J; bases unmatched to any gene: 17. This CDR3 is CASSPWVAGSTGTKNIQYF. DNA for the CDR3: TGTGCCAGCAGCCCCTGGGTAGCGGGTTCTACGGGAACCAAAAACATTCAGTACTTC.

V usage is TRBV4-1 and J usage is TRBJ2-3; the match to TRBD2 covers 10 bases. The CDR3 has 16 amino acids. Unmatched junction bases numbered 4, after V lost 1 base and J lost 3 bases. The germline V gene encodes CDR1 MGHRA and CDR2 YSYEKL. CDR3 region: CASSQGPAGGTDTQYF. In nucleotides, the CDR3 is TGCGCCAGCAGCCAAGGCCCAGCGGGGGGGACAGATACGCAGTATTTT.

The chain recombines TRBV7-9 with TRBJ2-1; 7 nucleotides match TRBD1. The CDR3 length is 12 residues. The germline gives CDR1 SEHNR, CDR2 FQNEAQ (reference sequence). Losses at the gene ends were 5 bases for V and 8 bases for J; bases not matched to a gene: 3. The CDR3 coding sequence is TGTGCCAGCAGCCAGACAGGGTATGAGCAGTTCTTC. Encoded protein: CASSQTGYEQFF.